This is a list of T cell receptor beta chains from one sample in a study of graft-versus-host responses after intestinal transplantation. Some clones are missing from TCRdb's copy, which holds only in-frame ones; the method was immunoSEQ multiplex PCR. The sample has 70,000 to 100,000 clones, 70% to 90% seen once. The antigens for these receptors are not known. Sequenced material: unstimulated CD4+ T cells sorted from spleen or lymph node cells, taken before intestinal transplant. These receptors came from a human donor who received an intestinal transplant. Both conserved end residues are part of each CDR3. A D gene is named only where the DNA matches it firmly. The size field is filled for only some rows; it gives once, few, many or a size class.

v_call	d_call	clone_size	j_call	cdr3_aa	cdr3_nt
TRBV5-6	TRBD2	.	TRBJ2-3	CASSTGGGTDTQYF	TGTGCCAGCAGCACGGGAGGAGGTACAGATACGCAGTATTTT
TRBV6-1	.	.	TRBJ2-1	CASTRGAGNDNEQFF	TGTGCCAGCACCAGGGGAGCGGGGAACGACAATGAGCAGTTCTTC
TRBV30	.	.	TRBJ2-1	CAWSPQTLEQFF	TGTGCCTGGAGCCCTCAGACACTGGAGCAGTTCTTC
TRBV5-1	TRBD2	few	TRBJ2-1	CASSSHPQLAGDNEQFF	TGCGCCAGCAGCTCGCACCCCCAACTAGCGGGAGACAATGAGCAGTTCTTC
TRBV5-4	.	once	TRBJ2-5	CASSWRGGQARGETQYF	TGTGCCAGCAGCTGGAGGGGAGGACAGGCTAGAGGAGAGACCCAGTACTTC
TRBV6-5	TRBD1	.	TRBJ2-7	CASSSGTGGEQYF	TGTGCCAGCAGTTCCGGGACAGGGGGCGAGCAGTACTTC
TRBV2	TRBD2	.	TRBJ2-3	CASSVPTSGRKNTDTQYF	TGTGCCAGCAGTGTACCGACTAGCGGGAGAAAAAACACAGATACGCAGTATTTT
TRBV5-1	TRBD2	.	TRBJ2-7	CASSLDAGTSSYEQYF	TGCGCCAGCAGCTTGGATGCAGGGACTAGTTCCTACGAGCAGTACTTC
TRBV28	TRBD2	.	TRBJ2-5	CASSLFGLAGETQYF	TGTGCCAGCAGTTTATTCGGACTAGCGGGGGAGACCCAGTACTTC
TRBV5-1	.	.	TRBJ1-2	CASSLDRLDYGYTF	TGCGCCAGCAGCTTGGACAGACTAGACTATGGCTACACCTTC
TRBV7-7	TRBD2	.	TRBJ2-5	CASSQTSGGIQETQYF	TGTGCTAGCAGTCAAACTAGCGGGGGTATCCAAGAGACCCAGTACTTC
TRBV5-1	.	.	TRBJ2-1	CASTVRDGGDEQFF	TGCGCCAGCACGGTGAGGGATGGGGGCGATGAGCAGTTCTTC
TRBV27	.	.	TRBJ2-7	CASSPTPGVYEQYF	TGTGCCAGCAGTCCTACCCCAGGGGTCTACGAGCAGTACTTC
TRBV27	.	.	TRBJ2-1	CASSFRVIQFF	TGTGCCAGCAGTTTCCGGGTTATCCAGTTCTTC
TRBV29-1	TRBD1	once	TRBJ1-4	CSVLTKTGANEKLFF	TGCAGCGTGCTCACGAAGACAGGGGCTAATGAAAAACTGTTTTTT
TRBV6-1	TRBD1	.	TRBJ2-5	CASSRTGGYQETQYF	TGTGCCAGCAGTCGGACAGGGGGCTACCAAGAGACCCAGTACTTC
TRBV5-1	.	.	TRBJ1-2	CASSLGGGEGYTF	TGCGCCAGCAGCTTGGGAGGGGGAGAGGGCTACACCTTC
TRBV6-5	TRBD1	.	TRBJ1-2	CASSVFGQGDHGYTF	TGTGCCAGCAGTGTATTCGGACAGGGAGATCATGGCTACACCTTC
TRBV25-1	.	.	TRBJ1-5	CASTRTEGKSNQPQHF	TGTGCCAGCACCCGAACGGAGGGGAAGAGCAATCAGCCCCAGCATTTT
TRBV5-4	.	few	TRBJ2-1	CASSPPGAREQFF	TGTGCCAGCAGCCCCCCGGGAGCGCGGGAGCAGTTCTTC
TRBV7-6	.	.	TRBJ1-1	CASSSGVSTEAFF	TGTGCCAGCAGCTCAGGGGTGTCGACTGAAGCTTTCTTT
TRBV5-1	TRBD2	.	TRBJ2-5	CASSLLSGRGGETQYF	TGCGCCAGCAGCTTGTTGAGCGGGAGAGGGGGAGAGACCCAGTACTTC
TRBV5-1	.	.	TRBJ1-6	CASSAGEGYNSPLHF	TGCGCCAGCAGTGCCGGGGAGGGCTATAATTCACCCCTCCACTTT
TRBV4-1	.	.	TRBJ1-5	CASSQTERSQPQHF	TGCGCCAGCAGTCAAACTGAGCGAAGTCAGCCCCAGCATTTT
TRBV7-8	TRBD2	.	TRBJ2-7	CASSRRGLAERNEQYF	TGTGCCAGCAGCCGGAGAGGACTAGCGGAGAGGAACGAGCAGTACTTC
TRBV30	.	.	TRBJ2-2	CAWGRRELFF	TGTGCCTGGGGGAGGCGGGAGCTGTTTTTT
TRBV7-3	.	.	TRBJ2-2	CASSRNTGELFF	TGTGCCAGCTCCAGGAACACCGGGGAGCTGTTTTTT
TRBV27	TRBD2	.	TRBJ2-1	CASSPILAGYEQFF	TGTGCCAGCAGCCCTATCTTAGCGGGATACGAGCAGTTCTTC
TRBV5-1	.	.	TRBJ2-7	CASSPTGGSNEQYF	TGCGCCAGCAGCCCGACAGGCGGGAGTAACGAGCAGTACTTC
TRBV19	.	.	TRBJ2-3	CASSVPGHHTQYF	TGTGCCAGTAGTGTCCCGGGACACCATACGCAGTATTTT
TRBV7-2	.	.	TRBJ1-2	CASSLKTGSYGYTF	TGTGCCAGCTCCCTCAAAACAGGGAGCTATGGCTACACCTTC
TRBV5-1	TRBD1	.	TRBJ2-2	CASSLTGQGSTGELFF	TGCGCCAGCAGCTTGACCGGACAGGGGAGCACCGGGGAGCTGTTTTTT
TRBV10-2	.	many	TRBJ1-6	CASGTAGSPLHF	TGCGCCAGCGGAACGGCGGGTTCACCCCTCCACTTT
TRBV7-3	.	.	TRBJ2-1	CASSLTPQHNEQFF	TGTGCCAGCAGCTTAACGCCACAACACAATGAGCAGTTCTTC
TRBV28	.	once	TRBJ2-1	CASSAGSMPNEQFF	TGTGCCAGCAGCGCCGGGTCCATGCCCAATGAGCAGTTCTTC
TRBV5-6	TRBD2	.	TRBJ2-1	CASSISGRAGSYNEQFF	TGTGCCAGCAGCATTAGCGGGAGGGCGGGCTCCTACAATGAGCAGTTCTTC
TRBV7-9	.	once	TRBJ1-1	CASSPQGAEAFF	TGTGCCAGCAGCCCGCAAGGGGCTGAAGCTTTCTTT
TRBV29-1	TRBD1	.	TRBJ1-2	CSVWGQGVRGYGYTF	TGCAGCGTTTGGGGACAGGGGGTTAGAGGCTATGGCTACACCTTC
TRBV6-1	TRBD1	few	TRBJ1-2	CASSEDRDSYGYTF	TGTGCCAGCAGTGAGGACAGGGACTCCTATGGCTACACCTTC
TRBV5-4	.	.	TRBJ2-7	CASSPGTNSYEQYF	TGTGCCAGCAGCCCCGGGACAAACTCCTACGAGCAGTACTTC
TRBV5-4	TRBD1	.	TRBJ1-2	CASGTGVYGYTF	TGTGCCAGCGGGACAGGGGTCTATGGCTACACCTTC
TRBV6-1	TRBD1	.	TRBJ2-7	CASSTTGDRVYEQYF	TGTGCCAGCAGTACGACAGGGGATAGGGTCTACGAGCAGTACTTC
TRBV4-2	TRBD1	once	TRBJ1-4	CASSQDQDRELFF	TGTGCCAGCAGCCAAGACCAAGACAGGGAACTGTTTTTT
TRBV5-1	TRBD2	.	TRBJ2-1	CASSLDVGGRYNEQFF	TGCGCCAGCAGCTTGGATGTCGGGGGGAGGTACAATGAGCAGTTCTTC
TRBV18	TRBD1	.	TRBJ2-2	CASSPGQGGTGELFF	TGTGCCAGCTCACCGGGACAGGGCGGCACCGGGGAGCTGTTTTTT
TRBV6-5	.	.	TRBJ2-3	CASSGTPSTDTQYF	TGTGCCAGCAGCGGGACTCCTAGCACAGATACGCAGTATTTT
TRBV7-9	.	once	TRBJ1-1	CASSPPRQMNTEAFF	TGTGCCAGCAGCCCTCCAAGACAGATGAACACTGAAGCTTTCTTT
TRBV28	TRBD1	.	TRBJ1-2	CASSLIGQGLGYTF	TGTGCCAGCAGTTTAATAGGACAGGGCCTTGGCTACACCTTC
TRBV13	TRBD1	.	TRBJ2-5	CASSSLLGTGVGETQYF	TGTGCCAGCAGCTCCCTCCTCGGGACAGGGGTGGGAGAGACCCAGTACTTC
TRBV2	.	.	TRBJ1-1	CASSELQRETEAFF	TGTGCCAGCAGTGAATTACAGCGGGAGACTGAAGCTTTCTTT
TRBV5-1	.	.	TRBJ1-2	CASSLPGGYGYTF	TGCGCCAGCAGCTTGCCGGGGGGCTATGGCTACACCTTC
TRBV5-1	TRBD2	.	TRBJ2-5	CASSLAVESGGGQETQYF	TGCGCCAGCAGCTTGGCCGTCGAAAGCGGGGGGGGACAAGAGACCCAGTACTTC
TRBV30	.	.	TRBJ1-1	CAWAPGHLRWTEAFF	TGTGCCTGGGCACCGGGACACCTAAGGTGGACTGAAGCTTTCTTT